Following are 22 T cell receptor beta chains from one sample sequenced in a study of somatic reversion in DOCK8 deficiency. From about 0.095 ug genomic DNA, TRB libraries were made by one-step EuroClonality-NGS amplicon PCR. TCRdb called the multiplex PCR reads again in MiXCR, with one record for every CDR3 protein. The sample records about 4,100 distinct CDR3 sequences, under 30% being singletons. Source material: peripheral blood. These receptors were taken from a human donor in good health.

The CDR3 sequence: CASSFDRVNSGNTIYF. In DNA, the CDR3 is TGTGCCAGCAGTTTCGACAGGGTAAACTCTGGAAACACCATATATTTT. The rearrangement uses TRBV6-6 and TRBJ1-3; 7 bases are a match to TRBD1. The V segment lost 4 bases and the J segment 0 bases; nucleotides outside the gene matches: 6. Germline assignment: CDR1 MNHNY and CDR2 SVGAGI (reference sequence). This CDR3 region has 16 residues.

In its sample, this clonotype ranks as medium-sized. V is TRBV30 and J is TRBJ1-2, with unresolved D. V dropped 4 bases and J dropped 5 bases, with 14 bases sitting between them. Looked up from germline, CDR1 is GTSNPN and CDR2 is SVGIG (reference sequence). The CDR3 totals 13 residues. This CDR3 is CAWISSDTYGYTF. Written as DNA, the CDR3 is TGTGCCTGGATCAGTTCAGACACTTATGGCTACACCTTC. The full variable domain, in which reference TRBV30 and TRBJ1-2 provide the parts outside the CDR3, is SQTIHQWPATLVQPVGSPLSLECTVEGTSNPNLYWYRQAAGRGLQLLFYSVGIGQISSEVPQNLSASRPQDRQFILSSKKLLLSDSGFYLCAWISSDTYGYTFGSGTRLTVV.

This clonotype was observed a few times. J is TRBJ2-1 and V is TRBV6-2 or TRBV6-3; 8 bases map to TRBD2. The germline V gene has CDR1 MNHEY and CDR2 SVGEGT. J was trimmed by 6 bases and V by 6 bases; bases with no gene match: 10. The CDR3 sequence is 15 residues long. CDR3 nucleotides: TGTGCCAGCAGCCCCTTAAGCGGGGGCCGCAATGAGCAGTTCTTC. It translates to CASSPLSGGRNEQFF.

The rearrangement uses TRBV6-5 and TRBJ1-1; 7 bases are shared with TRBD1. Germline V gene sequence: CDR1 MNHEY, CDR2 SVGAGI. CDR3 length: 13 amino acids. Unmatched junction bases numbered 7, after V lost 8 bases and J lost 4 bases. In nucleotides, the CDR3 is TGTGCCAGCTTTAAGCGGACAGGCACTGAAGCTTTCTTT. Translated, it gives CASFKRTGTEAFF.

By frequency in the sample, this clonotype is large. This CDR3 is CASSLEDSYSPLHF. Here the CDR3 DNA reads TGTGCCAGCAGCTTAGAGGACAGCTATTCACCCCTCCACTTT. This sequence joins TRBV11-2 and TRBJ1-6; D is possibly TRBD1 (6 bases). There are 14 residues in the CDR3. Germline V gene lookup returns CDR1 SGHAT and CDR2 FQNNGV. The germline V and J ends were trimmed by 0 bases and 8 bases, with 8 bases remaining between them. The entire variable domain, with the rest obtained from reference TRBV11-2 and TRBJ1-6, is as follows: EAGVAQSPRYKIIEKRQSVAFWCNPISGHATLYWYQQILGQGPKLLIQFQNNGVVDDSQLPKDRFSAERLKGVDSTLKIQPAKLEDSAVYLCASSLEDSYSPLHFGNGTRLTVT.

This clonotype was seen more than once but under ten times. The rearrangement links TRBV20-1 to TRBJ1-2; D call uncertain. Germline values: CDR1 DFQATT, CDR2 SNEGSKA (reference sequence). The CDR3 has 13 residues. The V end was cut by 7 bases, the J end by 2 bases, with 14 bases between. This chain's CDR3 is CSGPTATNYGYTF. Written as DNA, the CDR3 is TGCAGTGGCCCGACTGCGACCAACTATGGCTACACCTTC.

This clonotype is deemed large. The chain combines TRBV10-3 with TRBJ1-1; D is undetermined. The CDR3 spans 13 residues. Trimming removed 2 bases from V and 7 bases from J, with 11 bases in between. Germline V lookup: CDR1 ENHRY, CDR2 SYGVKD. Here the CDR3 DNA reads TGTGCCATCAGTGAGCCGGAATATAGTGAAGCTTTCTTT. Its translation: CAISEPEYSEAFF.

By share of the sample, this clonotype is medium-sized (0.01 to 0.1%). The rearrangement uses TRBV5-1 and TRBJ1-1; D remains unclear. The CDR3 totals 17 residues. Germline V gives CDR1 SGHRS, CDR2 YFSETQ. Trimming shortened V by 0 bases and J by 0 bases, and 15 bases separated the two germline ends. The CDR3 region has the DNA TGCGCCAGCAGCTTGGCCCCGTGGGAACCCATGAACACTGAAGCTTTCTTT. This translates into CASSLAPWEPMNTEAFF.

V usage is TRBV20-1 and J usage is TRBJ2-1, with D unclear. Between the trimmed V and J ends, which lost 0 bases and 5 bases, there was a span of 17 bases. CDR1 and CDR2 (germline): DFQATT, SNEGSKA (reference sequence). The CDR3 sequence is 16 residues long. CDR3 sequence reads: CSARDNRVWLHNEQFF. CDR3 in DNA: TGCAGTGCTAGAGATAATAGGGTCTGGCTCCACAATGAGCAGTTCTTC.

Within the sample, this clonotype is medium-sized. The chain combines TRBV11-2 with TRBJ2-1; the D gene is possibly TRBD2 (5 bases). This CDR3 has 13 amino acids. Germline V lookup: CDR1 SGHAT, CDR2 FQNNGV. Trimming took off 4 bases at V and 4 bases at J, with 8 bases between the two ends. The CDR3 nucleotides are TGTGCCAGCAGCTGGACTGGATACAATGAGCAGTTCTTC. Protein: CASSWTGYNEQFF.

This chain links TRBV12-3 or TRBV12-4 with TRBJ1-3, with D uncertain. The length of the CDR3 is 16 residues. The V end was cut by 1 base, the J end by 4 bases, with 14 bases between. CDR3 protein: CASSLGSPTGGNTIYF. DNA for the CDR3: TGTGCCAGCAGTTTAGGGAGTCCCACGGGGGGAAACACCATATATTTT.

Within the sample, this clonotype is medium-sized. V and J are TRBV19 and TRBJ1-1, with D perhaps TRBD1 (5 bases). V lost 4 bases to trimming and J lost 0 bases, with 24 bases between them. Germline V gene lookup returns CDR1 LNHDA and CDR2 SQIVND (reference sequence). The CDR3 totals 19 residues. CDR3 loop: CASSRAGGVLSFLNTEAFF. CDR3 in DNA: TGTGCCAGTAGTAGGGCCGGGGGGGTACTATCCTTTCTGAACACTGAAGCTTTCTTT.

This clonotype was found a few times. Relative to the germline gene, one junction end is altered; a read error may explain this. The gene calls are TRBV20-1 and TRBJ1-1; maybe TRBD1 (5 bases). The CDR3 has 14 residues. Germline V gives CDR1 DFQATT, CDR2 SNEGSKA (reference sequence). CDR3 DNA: TGCAGTGCAGCTGACAGAACCGCCTGGAGAAGCCCAAATTTT. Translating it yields CSAADRTAWRSPNF.

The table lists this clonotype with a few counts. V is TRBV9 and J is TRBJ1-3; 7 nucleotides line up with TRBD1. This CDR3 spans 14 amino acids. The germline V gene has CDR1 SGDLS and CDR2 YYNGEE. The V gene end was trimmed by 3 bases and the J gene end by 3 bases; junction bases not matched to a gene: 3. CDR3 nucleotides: TGTGCCAGCAGCGGGACAGGACGTGGAAACACCATATATTTT. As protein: CASSGTGRGNTIYF.

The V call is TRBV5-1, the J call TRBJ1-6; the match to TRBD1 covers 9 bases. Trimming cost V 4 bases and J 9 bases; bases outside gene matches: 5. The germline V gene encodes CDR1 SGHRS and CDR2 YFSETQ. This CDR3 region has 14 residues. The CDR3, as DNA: TGCGCCAGCAGCCCGGGACAGGGCGGTTCACCCCTCCACTTT. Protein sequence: CASSPGQGGSPLHF.

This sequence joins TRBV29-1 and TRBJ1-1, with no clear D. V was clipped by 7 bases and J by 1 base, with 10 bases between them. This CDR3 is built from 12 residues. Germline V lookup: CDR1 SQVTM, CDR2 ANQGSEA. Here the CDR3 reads CSATWGNTEAFF. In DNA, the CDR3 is TGCAGCGCTACTTGGGGGAACACTGAAGCTTTCTTT.

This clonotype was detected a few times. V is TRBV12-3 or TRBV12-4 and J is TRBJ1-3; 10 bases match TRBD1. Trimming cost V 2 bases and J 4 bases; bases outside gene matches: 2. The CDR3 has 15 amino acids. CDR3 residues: CASSLRQGAGNTIYF. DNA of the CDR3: TGTGCCAGCAGTTTACGACAGGGGGCGGGAAACACCATATATTTT.

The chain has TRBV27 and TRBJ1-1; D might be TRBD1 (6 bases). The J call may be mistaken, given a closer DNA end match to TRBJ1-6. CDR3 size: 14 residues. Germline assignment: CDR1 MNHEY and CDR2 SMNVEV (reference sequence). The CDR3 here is CASGLGTFFSPLHF. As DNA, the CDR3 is TGTGCCAGCGGCCTAGGGACATTTTTTTCACCCCTCCACTTT.

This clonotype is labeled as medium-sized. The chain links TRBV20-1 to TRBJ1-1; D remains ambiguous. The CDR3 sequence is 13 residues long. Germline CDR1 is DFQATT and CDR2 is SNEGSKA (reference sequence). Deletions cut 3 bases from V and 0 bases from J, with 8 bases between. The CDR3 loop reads CSARAGVNTEAFF. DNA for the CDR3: TGCAGTGCTAGGGCCGGAGTGAACACTGAAGCTTTCTTT.

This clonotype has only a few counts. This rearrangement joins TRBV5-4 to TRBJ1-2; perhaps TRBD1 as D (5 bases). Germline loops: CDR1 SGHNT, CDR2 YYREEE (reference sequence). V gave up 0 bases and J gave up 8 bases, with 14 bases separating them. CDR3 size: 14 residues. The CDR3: CASSLARVDYGYTF. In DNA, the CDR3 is TGTGCCAGCAGCTTGGCCAGGGTTGATTACGGCTACACCTTC.

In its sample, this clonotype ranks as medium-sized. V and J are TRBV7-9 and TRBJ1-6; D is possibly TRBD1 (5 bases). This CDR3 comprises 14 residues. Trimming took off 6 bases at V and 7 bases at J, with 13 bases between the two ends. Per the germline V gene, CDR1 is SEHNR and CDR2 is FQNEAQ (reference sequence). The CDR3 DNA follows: TGTGCCAGCAGTCCCGGGACGATGAATTCACCCCTCCACTTT. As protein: CASSPGTMNSPLHF.

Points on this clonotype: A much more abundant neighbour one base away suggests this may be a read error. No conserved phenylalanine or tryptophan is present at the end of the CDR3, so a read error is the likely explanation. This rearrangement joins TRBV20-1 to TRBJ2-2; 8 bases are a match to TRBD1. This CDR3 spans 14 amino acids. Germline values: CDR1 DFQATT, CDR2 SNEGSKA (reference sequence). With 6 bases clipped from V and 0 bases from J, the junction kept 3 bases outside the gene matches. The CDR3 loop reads CSARQGTNTGELFS. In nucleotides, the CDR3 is TGCAGTGCGCGACAGGGGACGAACACCGGGGAGCTGTTTTCT.